The clone carrying this T cell receptor (beta chain) showed up just once. Clones were sequenced by immunoSEQ multiplex PCR, and TCRdb holds only the in-frame ones, with some missing. The table includes about 75,000 clones, under 95% detected once. The source of the sample is a study of T cell changes during pregnancy in multiple sclerosis. Unmatched junction bases numbered 13, after V lost 1 base and J lost 5 bases. This CDR3 region has 19 residues. Germline V CDR1 and CDR2: SEHNR, FQNEAQ (reference sequence). This receptor was identified in a female donor with multiple sclerosis, enrolled in a pregnancy study. The specimen comprised CD4+ T cells from peripheral blood mononuclear cells, sampled before pregnancy. The genes are TRBV7-9 and TRBJ2-2, with 10 nucleotides matching TRBD2. CDR3 nucleotide sequence: TGTGCCAGCAGCTTAGAGAGGGGAACTAGCGGGACCTGGACCGGGGAGCTGTTTTTT. Residues: CASSLERGTSGTWTGELFF.